Listed below are T cell receptor beta chains from one sample, sequenced in a study of T-cell memory formation after mild COVID-19. TCRdb called the 5' RACE reads again in MiXCR, with one record for every CDR3 protein. The table includes more than 250,000 distinct CDR3 sequences, roughly 18% detected once. The specimen was PBMCs or a T cell subset sorted from them (not recorded which). The receptors stem from a man between 18 and 29 years old who had mild COVID-19 (a few samples of this study predate the infection). Cell type and time point are not known. Both conserved end residues are part of each CDR3. Fields, in order: D gene, V gene, clone size, J gene, CDR3 DNA, CDR3 protein. D genes are given only for firm matches. Clone size, where shown, is once, few, many, or a class for clones that have expanded.

>TRBD2|TRBV12-3/TRBV12-4|many|TRBJ2-7
TGTGCCAGCAGTTCGCTAGCGGCTCTCGAGCAGTACTTC
CASSSLAALEQYF
>-|TRBV5-6|few|TRBJ1-5
TGTGCCAGATGTAGTCCGGGACGGGGGCCCAATCAGCCCCAGCATTTT
CARCSPGRGPNQPQHF
>TRBD2|TRBV29-1|-|TRBJ2-3
TGCAGCGTTGATGGACTAGCGGGGCCAGATACGCAGTATTTT
CSVDGLAGPDTQYF
>-|TRBV5-4|-|TRBJ2-2
TGTGCCAGCAGCTCCGGGAAAGCCTGGAACGGGGAGCTGTTTTTT
CASSSGKAWNGELFF
>-|TRBV4-1|many|TRBJ1-1
TGCGCCAGCAGCCAAAGGGCCCTGAACACTGAAGCTTTCTTT
CASSQRALNTEAFF
>-|TRBV7-8|-|TRBJ2-7
TGTGCCAGCAGCTTAGTTCGGCGACCCCACGAGCAGTACTTC
CASSLVRRPHEQYF
>-|TRBV27|few|TRBJ2-1
TGTGCCAGCAGCACGAACGGACGGATCAGCTCCTACAATGAGCAGTTCTTC
CASSTNGRISSYNEQFF
>-|TRBV7-3|many|TRBJ1-1
TGTGCCAGCAGACAACAGGGCGACACTGAAGCTTTCTTT
CASRQQGDTEAFF
>-|TRBV19|-|TRBJ2-3
TGTGCCAGTCGTGCACCGGGACCCTGGGATACGCAGTATTTT
CASRAPGPWDTQYF
>TRBD1|TRBV6-5|few|TRBJ1-2
TGTGCCAGCAGTTACTCGAGGGACAGGGGGCATTCGGGCTATGGCTACACCTTC
CASSYSRDRGHSGYGYTF
>-|TRBV7-9|few|TRBJ1-1
TGTGCCAGCAGCCTTATGGGGGGGCTGAACACTGAAGCTTTCTTT
CASSLMGGLNTEAFF
>-|TRBV7-8|few|TRBJ2-7
TGTGCCAGCAGCTTAGTACCGGTACGCTACGAGCAGTACTTC
CASSLVPVRYEQYF
>TRBD1|TRBV12-3/TRBV12-4|-|TRBJ2-7
TGTGCCAGCAGTTGGGGACAGGGATTCTACGAGCAGTACTTC
CASSWGQGFYEQYF
>-|TRBV20-1|-|TRBJ2-3
TGCAGTGCTAGGGACTATCGGGGTACGCAGTATTTT
CSARDYRGTQYF
>-|TRBV7-2|few|TRBJ2-2
TGTGCCAGCAGCTTAGTGCCACGGACGTACTTCACCGGGGAGCTGTTTTTT
CASSLVPRTYFTGELFF
>-|TRBV3-1|-|TRBJ1-2
TGTGCCAGCAGCCGCGCCGGACAGAGCAGCTATGGCTACACCTTC
CASSRAGQSSYGYTF
>-|TRBV5-1|-|TRBJ2-3
TGCGCCAGCAGGCCCCCGGGACTCGGCACAGATACGCAGTATTTT
CASRPPGLGTDTQYF
>TRBD2|TRBV5-1|-|TRBJ2-1
TGCGCCAGCGGGGTGACGGGGGGGCCTTCCTACAATGAGCAGTTCTTC
CASGVTGGPSYNEQFF
>-|TRBV7-2|-|TRBJ2-7
TGTGCCGGCAGGAGGGGGGGCGCCTACGAGCAGTACTTC
CAGRRGGAYEQYF
>-|TRBV3-1|few|TRBJ1-1
TGTGCCAGCAGACCCCAGGGAAACGCAAGGAACACTGAAGCTTTCTTT
CASRPQGNARNTEAFF
>TRBD1|TRBV7-2|-|TRBJ1-5
TGTGCCAGCAGCAAGGACAGGGGATGGGGCAATCAGCCCCAGCATTTT
CASSKDRGWGNQPQHF
>-|TRBV7-3|-|TRBJ1-1
TGTGCCAGCAGCTTAACGGGCACGGCCTATGAAGCTTTCTTT
CASSLTGTAYEAFF
>-|TRBV20-1|few|TRBJ2-2
TGCAGTGCTAGAGCCCCTCCCGCGCCGAGAAACACCGGGGAGCTGTTTTTT
CSARAPPAPRNTGELFF
>-|TRBV6-6|-|TRBJ1-5
TGTGCCAGCAGCGTCCAGGGCGGCAATCAGCCCCAGCATTTT
CASSVQGGNQPQHF
>TRBD2|TRBV7-8|few|TRBJ2-7
TGTGCCAGCAGCCAGCGGACTAGCGGGGGCGTTCGTTCCTACGAGCAGTACTTC
CASSQRTSGGVRSYEQYF
>-|TRBV7-9|once|TRBJ2-6
TGTGCCAGCGAGGACAACTCTGGGGCCAACGTCCTGACTTTC
CASEDNSGANVLTF
>-|TRBV19|few|TRBJ1-1
TGTGCCACCCGGCGAGGAGGGCTCGGCACTGAAGCTTTCTTT
CATRRGGLGTEAFF
>-|TRBV11-2|-|TRBJ2-5
TGTGCCAGCAGCTTAGGAAGGGATCAAGAGACCCAGTACTTC
CASSLGRDQETQYF
>-|TRBV4-3|few|TRBJ1-1
TGCGCCAGCAGCAAAGGGAGGGAAATAGACACTGAAGCTTTCTTT
CASSKGREIDTEAFF
>-|TRBV6-6|-|TRBJ1-1
TGTGCCAGCAGTTACGGAATTAACACTGAAGCTTTCTTT
CASSYGINTEAFF
>-|TRBV7-2|few|TRBJ2-3
TGTGCCAGCAGTATTGGCGGTTTCACAGATACGCAGTATTTT
CASSIGGFTDTQYF
>-|TRBV20-1|-|TRBJ2-2
TGCAGTGCTAGAGATCCGGGACACAACACCGGGGAGCTGTTTTTT
CSARDPGHNTGELFF
>-|TRBV7-9|few|TRBJ1-1
TGTGCCCTGCGGGAATCGAACACTGAAGCTTTCTTT
CALRESNTEAFF
>-|TRBV5-1|-|TRBJ2-2
TGCGCCAGCAGCTTGGGCGTGCAGAGTGGCGGGGAGCTGTTTTTT
CASSLGVQSGGELFF
>-|TRBV4-3|few|TRBJ2-7
TGCGCCAGCAGCCAAGATGTTCCAGGCTCCCCCTACGAGCAGTACTTC
CASSQDVPGSPYEQYF
>-|TRBV20-1|few|TRBJ1-1
TGCAGTGCTAGACACCCCCCGGGGGATCTCGGAGCTTTCTTT
CSARHPPGDLGAFF
>-|TRBV6-6|few|TRBJ1-1
TGTGCCAGCAGTTACTCGACCGGGCGGAACACTGAAGCTTTCTTT
CASSYSTGRNTEAFF
>TRBD2|TRBV12-5|few|TRBJ2-5
TGTGCTAGTGGTTTGGCCCTGCAGGAGCGGGGGCTCAAAGAGACCCAGTACTTC
CASGLALQERGLKETQYF
>-|TRBV15|many|TRBJ2-2
TGTGCCACCAGCAGAGATTTGGGGGGCGGGGAGCTGTTTTTT
CATSRDLGGGELFF
>-|TRBV7-9|-|TRBJ1-1
TGTGCCAGCAGCCCCCAGCCGGGGATGGCTGAAGCTTTCTTT
CASSPQPGMAEAFF
>-|TRBV25-1|many|TRBJ2-6
TGTGCCAGCAGTGCTCAGGGAAGCTCTGGGGCCAACGTCCTGACTTTC
CASSAQGSSGANVLTF
>TRBD2|TRBV7-2|few|TRBJ2-5
TGTGCCAGCAGCTACGAGCGGGGGCCTGGAACCCAGTACTTC
CASSYERGPGTQYF
>-|TRBV6-5|-|TRBJ2-3
TGTGCCAGCAGAGAAGGCCGGGATACGCAGTATTTT
CASREGRDTQYF
>TRBD2|TRBV11-1|-|TRBJ2-7
TGTGCCAGCAGCTTCCATTGGGGGGGCTACGAGCAGTACTTC
CASSFHWGGYEQYF
>-|TRBV7-2|once|TRBJ2-3
TGTGCCAGCACCTATGCGGCGGGGAGCACAGATACGCAGTATTTT
CASTYAAGSTDTQYF
>-|TRBV4-1|-|TRBJ2-7
TGCGCCAGCGCGGGGACAGCCCGGGAGCAGTACTTC
CASAGTAREQYF
>-|TRBV27|few|TRBJ1-6
TGTGCCAGCAGTTTACAGGGGTGGTCACCCCTCCACTTT
CASSLQGWSPLHF
>TRBD2|TRBV6-2/TRBV6-3|-|TRBJ2-1
TGTGCCAGCAGCCGCCGGGGACTAGCGAGTGAGCAGTTCTTC
CASSRRGLASEQFF
>-|TRBV4-2|few|TRBJ1-3
TGTGCCAGCAGCCAAGATTACGTACTAGGGAGCAACTCTGGAAACACCATATATTTT
CASSQDYVLGSNSGNTIYF
>TRBD1|TRBV5-1|-|TRBJ2-4
TGCGCCAGCAGCTTGGGCACGGGACAGGGGAGCATTCAGTACTTC
CASSLGTGQGSIQYF
>-|TRBV5-1|many|TRBJ1-1
TGCGCCAGCAGCTCCGAAGTACAGACCACGAACACTGAAGCTTTCTTT
CASSSEVQTTNTEAFF
>TRBD1|TRBV4-1|-|TRBJ1-5
TGCGCCAGCAGCCAAGTTGGACAGGGCCATCAGCCCCAGCATTTT
CASSQVGQGHQPQHF
>-|TRBV7-9|few|TRBJ2-5
TGTGCCAGCAGCCCCCGTGAGGGCCTCAGGCGGGAGACCCAGTACTTC
CASSPREGLRRETQYF
>-|TRBV4-1|many|TRBJ2-3
TGCGCCAGCAGCCAAGAAAACTTCCCTAGCACAGATACGCAGTATTTT
CASSQENFPSTDTQYF
>TRBD2|TRBV9|-|TRBJ2-3
TGTGCCAGCAGCGTAGTGGCGGGGGGCACAGATACGCAGTATTTT
CASSVVAGGTDTQYF
>-|TRBV10-3|few|TRBJ2-1
TGTGCCATCAGTGAGCCCCGCGCAGGGGAGCTGATCGATGAGCAGTTCTTC
CAISEPRAGELIDEQFF
>TRBD1|TRBV23-1|-|TRBJ2-3
TGCGCCATCCCACTGACAGGGGTGGGCGCAGATACGCAGTATTTT
CAIPLTGVGADTQYF
>-|TRBV6-2/TRBV6-3|many|TRBJ2-2
TGTGCCAGCAGCAAACGAGGGGGACTCAACACCGGGGAGCTGTTTTTT
CASSKRGGLNTGELFF